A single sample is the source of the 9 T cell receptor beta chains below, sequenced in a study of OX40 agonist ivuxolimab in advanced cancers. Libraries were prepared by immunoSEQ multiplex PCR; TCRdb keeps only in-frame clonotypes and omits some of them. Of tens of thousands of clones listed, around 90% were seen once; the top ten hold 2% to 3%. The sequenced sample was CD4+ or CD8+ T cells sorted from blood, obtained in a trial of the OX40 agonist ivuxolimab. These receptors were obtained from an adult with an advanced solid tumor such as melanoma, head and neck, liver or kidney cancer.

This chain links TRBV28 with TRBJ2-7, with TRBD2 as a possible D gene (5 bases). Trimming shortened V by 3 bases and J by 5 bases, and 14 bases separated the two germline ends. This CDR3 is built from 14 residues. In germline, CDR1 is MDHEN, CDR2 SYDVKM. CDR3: CASSLGFGLNEQYF. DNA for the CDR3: TGTGCCAGCAGTTTGGGTTTTGGACTTAACGAGCAGTACTTC.

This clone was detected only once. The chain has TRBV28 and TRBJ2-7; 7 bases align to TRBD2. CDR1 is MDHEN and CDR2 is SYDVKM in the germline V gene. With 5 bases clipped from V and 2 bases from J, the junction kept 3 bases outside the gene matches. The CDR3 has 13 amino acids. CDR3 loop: CASSGGGPYEQYF. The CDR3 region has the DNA TGTGCCAGCAGTGGGGGGGGACCCTACGAGCAGTACTTC.

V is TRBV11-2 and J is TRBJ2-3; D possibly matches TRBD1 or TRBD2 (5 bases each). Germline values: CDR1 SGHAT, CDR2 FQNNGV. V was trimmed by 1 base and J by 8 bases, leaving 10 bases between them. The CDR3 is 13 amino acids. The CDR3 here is CASSLGGAGTQYF. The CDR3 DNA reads TGTGCCAGCAGCTTAGGAGGGGCTGGTACGCAGTATTTT.

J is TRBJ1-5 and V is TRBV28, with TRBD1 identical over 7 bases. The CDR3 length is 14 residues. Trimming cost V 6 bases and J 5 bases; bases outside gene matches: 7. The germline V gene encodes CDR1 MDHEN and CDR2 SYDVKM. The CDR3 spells CASSPGQLYQPQHF. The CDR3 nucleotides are TGTGCCAGCAGCCCGGGACAGCTTTATCAGCCCCAGCATTTT.

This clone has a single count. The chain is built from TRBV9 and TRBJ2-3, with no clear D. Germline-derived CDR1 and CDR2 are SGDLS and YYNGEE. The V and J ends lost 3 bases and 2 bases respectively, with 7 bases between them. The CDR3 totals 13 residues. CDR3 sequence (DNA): TGTGCCAGCAGCGAGAGGAACACAGATACGCAGTATTTT. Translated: CASSERNTDTQYF.

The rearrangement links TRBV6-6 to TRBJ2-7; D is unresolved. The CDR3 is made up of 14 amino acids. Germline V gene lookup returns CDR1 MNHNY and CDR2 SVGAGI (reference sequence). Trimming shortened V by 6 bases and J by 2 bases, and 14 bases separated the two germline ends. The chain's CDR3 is CASRPQWSTYEQYF. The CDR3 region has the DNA TGTGCCAGCAGGCCACAGTGGTCCACCTACGAGCAGTACTTC.

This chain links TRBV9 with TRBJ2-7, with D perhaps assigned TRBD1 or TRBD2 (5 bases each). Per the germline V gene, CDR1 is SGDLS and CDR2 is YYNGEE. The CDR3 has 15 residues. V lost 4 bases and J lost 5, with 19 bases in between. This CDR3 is CASSPLGGSPHEQYF. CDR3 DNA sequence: TGTGCCAGCAGCCCCCTTGGGGGATCCCCCCACGAGCAGTACTTC.

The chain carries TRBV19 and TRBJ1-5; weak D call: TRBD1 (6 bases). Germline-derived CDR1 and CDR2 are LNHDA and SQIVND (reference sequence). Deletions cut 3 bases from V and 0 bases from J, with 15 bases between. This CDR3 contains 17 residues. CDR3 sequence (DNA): TGTGCCAGTAGTATGGTGCCAGGGGCCCTTAGCAATCAGCCCCAGCATTTT. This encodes CASSMVPGALSNQPQHF. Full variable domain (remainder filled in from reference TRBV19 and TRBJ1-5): DGGITQSPKYLFRKEGQNVTLSCEQNLNHDAMYWYRQDPGQGLRLIYYSQIVNDFQKGDIAEGYSVSREKKESFPLTVTSAQKNPTAFYLCASSMVPGALSNQPQHFGDGTRLSIL.

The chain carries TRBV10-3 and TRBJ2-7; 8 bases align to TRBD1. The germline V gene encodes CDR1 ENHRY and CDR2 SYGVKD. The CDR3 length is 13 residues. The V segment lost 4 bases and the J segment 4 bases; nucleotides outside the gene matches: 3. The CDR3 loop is CAISGTGSYEQYF. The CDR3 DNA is TGTGCCATCAGTGGGACAGGGAGTTACGAGCAGTACTTC.